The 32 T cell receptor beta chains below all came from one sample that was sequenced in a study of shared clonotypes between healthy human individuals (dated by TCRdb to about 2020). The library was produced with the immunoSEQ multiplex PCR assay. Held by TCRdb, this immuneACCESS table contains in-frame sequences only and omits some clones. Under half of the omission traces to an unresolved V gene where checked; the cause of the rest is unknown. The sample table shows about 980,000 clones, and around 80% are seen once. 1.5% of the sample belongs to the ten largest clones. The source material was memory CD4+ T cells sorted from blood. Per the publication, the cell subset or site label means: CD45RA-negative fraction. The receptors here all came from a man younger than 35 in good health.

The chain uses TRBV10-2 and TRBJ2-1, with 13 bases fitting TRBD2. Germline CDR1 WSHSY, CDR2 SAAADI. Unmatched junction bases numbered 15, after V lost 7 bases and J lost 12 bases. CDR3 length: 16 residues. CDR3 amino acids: CASTFQGGGLAGVQFF. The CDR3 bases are TGCGCCAGCACCTTTCAAGGGGGCGGACTAGCGGGAGTGCAGTTCTTC.

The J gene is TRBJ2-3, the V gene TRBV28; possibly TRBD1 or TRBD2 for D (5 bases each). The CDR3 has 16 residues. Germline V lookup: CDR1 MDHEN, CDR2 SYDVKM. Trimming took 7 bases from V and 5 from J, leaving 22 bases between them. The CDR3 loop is CASNRDRAISLDTQYF. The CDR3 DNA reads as TGTGCCAGCAACCGGGACCGCGCAATATCCCTAGATACGCAGTATTTT.

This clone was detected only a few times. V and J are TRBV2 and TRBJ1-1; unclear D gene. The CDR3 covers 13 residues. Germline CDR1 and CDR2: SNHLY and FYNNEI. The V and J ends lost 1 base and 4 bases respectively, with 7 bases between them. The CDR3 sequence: CASSEELSTEAFF. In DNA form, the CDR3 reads TGTGCCAGCAGTGAAGAGTTGAGCACTGAAGCTTTCTTT.

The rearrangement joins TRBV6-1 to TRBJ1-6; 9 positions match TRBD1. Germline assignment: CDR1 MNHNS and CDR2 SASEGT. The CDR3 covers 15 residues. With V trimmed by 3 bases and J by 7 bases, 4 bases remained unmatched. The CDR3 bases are TGTGCCAGCAGTGACATAGACAGGGGGAATTCACCCCTCCACTTT. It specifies CASSDIDRGNSPLHF.

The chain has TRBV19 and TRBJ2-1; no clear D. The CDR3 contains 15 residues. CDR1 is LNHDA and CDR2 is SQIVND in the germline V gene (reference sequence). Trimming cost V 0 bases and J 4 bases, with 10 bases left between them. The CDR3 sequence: CASSIDLGSYNEQFF. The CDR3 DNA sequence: TGTGCCAGTAGTATAGATCTGGGGTCGTACAATGAGCAGTTCTTC.

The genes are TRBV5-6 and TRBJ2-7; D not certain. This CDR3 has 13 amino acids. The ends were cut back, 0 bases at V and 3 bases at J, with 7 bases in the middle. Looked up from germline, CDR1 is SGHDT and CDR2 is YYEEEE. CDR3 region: CASSLGIFYEQYF. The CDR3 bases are TGTGCCAGCAGCTTGGGTATCTTCTACGAGCAGTACTTC.

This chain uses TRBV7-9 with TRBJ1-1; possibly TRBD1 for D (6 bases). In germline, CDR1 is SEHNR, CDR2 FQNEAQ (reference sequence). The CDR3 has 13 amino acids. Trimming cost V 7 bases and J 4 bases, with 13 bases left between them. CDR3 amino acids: CASTGGQITEAFF. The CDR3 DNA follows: TGTGCCAGCACTGGGGGGCAGATCACTGAAGCTTTCTTT.

The DNA of the CDR3 is TGCGCCAGCAGCTGGGGGGAGACCCAGTACTTC. Residues: CASSWGETQYF. This chain uses TRBV5-1 with TRBJ2-5, with D perhaps given as TRBD1 or TRBD2 (5 bases each). This CDR3 is built from 11 residues. Deletions cut 3 bases from V and 5 bases from J, with 5 bases between. CDR1 is SGHRS and CDR2 is YFSETQ in the germline V gene.

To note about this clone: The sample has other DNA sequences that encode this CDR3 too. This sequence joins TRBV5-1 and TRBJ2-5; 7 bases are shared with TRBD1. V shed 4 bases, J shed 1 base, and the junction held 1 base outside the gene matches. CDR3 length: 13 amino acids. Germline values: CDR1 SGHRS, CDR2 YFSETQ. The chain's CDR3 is CASSRDSQETQYF. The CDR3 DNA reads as TGCGCCAGCAGCCGGGACAGCCAAGAGACCCAGTACTTC.

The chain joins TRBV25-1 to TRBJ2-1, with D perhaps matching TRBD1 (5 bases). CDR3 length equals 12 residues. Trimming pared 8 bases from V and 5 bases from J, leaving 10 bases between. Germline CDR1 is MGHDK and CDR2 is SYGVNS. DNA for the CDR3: TGTGCCAGCGGCAGGGTTAACAATGAGCAGTTCTTC. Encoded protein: CASGRVNNEQFF. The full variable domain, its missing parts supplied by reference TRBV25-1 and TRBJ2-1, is EADIYQTPRYLVIGTGKKITLECSQTMGHDKMYWYQQDPGMELHLIHYSYGVNSTEKGDLSSESTVSRIRTEHFPLTLESARPSHTSQYLCASGRVNNEQFFGPGTRLTVL.

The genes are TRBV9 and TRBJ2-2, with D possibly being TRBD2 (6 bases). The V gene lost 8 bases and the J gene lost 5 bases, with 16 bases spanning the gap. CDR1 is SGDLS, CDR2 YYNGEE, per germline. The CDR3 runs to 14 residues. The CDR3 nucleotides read TGTGCCAGTAATCAGGAGGGCCGGACCGGGGAGCTGTTTTTT. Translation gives CASNQEGRTGELFF.

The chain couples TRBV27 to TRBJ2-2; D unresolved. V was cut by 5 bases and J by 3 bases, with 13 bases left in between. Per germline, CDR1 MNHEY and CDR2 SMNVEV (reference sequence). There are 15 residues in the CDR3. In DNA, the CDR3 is TGTGCCAGCAGTCCGCATCGGGTGGACACCGGGGAGCTGTTTTTT. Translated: CASSPHRVDTGELFF.

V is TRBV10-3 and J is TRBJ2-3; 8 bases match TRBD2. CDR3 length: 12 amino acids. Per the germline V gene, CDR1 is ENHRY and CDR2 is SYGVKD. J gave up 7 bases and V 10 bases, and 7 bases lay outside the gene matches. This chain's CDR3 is CATGTSLYTQYF. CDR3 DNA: TGTGCCACCGGGACTAGTCTGTATACGCAGTATTTT.

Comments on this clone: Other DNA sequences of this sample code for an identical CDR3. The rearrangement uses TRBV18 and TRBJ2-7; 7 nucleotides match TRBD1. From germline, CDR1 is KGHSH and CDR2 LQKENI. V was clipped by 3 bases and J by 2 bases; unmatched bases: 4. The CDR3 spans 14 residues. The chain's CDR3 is CASSPTTGTYEQYF. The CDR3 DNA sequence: TGTGCCAGCTCACCGACGACAGGGACCTACGAGCAGTACTTC.

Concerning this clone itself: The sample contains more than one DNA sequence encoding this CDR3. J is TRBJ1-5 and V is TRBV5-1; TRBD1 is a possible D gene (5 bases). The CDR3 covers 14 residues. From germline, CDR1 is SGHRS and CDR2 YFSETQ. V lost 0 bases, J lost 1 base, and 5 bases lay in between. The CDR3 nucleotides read TGCGCCAGCAGCTTGGGACAGAGCAATCAGCCCCAGCATTTT. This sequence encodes CASSLGQSNQPQHF. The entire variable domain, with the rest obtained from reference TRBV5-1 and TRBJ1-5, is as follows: KAGVTQTPRYLIKTRGQQVTLSCSPISGHRSVSWYQQTPGQGLQFLFEYFSETQRNKGNFPGRFSGRQFSNSRSEMNVSTLELGDSALYLCASSLGQSNQPQHFGDGTRLSIL.

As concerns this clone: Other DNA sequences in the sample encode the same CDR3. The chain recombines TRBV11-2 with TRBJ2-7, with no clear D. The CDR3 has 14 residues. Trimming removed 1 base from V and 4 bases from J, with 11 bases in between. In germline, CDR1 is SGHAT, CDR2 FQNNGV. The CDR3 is CASSLVTGSYEQYF. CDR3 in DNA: TGTGCCAGCAGCTTAGTGACCGGTAGTTACGAGCAGTACTTC.

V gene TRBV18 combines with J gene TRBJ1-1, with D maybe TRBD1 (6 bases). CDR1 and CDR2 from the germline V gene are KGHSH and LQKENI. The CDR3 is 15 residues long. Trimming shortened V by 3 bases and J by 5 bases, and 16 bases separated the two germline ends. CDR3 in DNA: TGTGCCAGCTCACCTTCACAGGGAATAGGTACTGAAGCTTTCTTT. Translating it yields CASSPSQGIGTEAFF.

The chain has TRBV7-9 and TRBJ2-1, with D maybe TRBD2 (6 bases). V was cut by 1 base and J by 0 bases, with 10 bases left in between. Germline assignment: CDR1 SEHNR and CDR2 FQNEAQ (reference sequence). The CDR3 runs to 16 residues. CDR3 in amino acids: CASSLGVGSSYNEQFF. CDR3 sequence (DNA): TGTGCCAGCAGCTTAGGGGTCGGGAGCTCCTACAATGAGCAGTTCTTC. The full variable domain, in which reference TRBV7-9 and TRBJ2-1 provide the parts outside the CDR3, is DTGVSQNPRHKITKRGQNVTFRCDPISEHNRLYWYRQTLGQGPEFLTYFQNEAQLEKSRLLSDRFSAERPKGSFSTLEIQRTEQGDSAMYLCASSLGVGSSYNEQFFGPGTRLTVL.

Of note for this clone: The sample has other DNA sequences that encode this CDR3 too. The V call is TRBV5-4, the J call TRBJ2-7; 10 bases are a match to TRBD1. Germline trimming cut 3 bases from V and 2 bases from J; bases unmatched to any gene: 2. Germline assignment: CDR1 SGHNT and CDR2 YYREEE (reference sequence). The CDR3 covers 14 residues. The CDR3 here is CASSWDRGPYEQYF. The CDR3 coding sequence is TGTGCCAGCAGCTGGGACAGGGGTCCCTACGAGCAGTACTTC.

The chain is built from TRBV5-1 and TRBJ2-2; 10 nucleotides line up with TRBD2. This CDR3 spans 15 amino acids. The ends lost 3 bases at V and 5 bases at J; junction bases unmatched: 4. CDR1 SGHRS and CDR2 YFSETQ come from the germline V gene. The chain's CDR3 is CASSWTSGGTGELFF. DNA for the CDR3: TGCGCCAGCAGCTGGACTAGCGGAGGTACCGGGGAGCTGTTTTTT.

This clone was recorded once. The chain's CDR3 is CASSIRLAGYNEQFF. Written as DNA, the CDR3 is TGTGCCAGCAGTATTCGACTAGCGGGCTACAATGAGCAGTTCTTC. V usage is TRBV9 and J usage is TRBJ2-1; 10 positions match TRBD2. From germline, CDR1 is SGDLS and CDR2 YYNGEE. V lost 5 bases to trimming and J lost 3 bases; unmatched junction nucleotides: 5. This CDR3 comprises 15 residues.

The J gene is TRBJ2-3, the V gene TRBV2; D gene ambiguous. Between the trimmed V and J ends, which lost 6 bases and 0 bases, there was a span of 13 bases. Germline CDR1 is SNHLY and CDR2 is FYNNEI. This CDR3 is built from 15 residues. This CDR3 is CASRGRSASTDTQYF. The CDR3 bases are TGTGCCAGCAGGGGAAGGTCAGCTAGCACAGATACGCAGTATTTT.

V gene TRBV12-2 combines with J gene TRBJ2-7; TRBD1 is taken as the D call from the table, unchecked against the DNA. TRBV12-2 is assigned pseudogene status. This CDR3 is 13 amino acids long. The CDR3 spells CASRPRTDYEQYF. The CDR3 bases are TGTGCAAGTCGCCCCCGGACAGATTACGAGCAGTACTTC.

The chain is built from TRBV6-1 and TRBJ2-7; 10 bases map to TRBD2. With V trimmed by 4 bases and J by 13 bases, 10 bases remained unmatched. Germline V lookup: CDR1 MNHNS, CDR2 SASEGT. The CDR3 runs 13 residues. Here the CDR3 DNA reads TGTGCCAGCAGTGCCGGGACTAGCGTTCGTACCTACTTC. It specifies CASSAGTSVRTYF.

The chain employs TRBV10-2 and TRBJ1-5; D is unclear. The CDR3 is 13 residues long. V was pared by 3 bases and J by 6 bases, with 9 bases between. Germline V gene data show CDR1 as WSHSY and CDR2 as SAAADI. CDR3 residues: CASSEPGSQPQHF. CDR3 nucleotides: TGCGCCAGCAGTGAACCTGGGAGTCAGCCCCAGCATTTT.

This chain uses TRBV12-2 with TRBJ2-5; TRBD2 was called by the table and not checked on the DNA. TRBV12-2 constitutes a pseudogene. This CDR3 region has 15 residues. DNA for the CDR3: TGTGCAAGTCGCGCCTATGGGCTAGCGGAAGAGACCCAGTACTTC. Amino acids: CASRAYGLAEETQYF.

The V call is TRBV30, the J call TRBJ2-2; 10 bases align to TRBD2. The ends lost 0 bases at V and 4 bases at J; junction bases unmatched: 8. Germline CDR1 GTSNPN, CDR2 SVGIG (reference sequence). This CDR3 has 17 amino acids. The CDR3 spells CAWSVNSGLAVTGELFF. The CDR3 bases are TGTGCCTGGAGTGTAAATTCTGGACTAGCGGTCACCGGGGAGCTGTTTTTT.

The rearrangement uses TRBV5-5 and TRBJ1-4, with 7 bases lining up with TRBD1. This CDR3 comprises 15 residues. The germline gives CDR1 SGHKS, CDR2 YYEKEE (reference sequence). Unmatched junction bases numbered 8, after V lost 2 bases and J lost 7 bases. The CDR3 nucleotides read TGTGCCAGCAGCTTAACGACAGGGCTAAGTGAAAAACTGTTTTTT. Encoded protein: CASSLTTGLSEKLFF.

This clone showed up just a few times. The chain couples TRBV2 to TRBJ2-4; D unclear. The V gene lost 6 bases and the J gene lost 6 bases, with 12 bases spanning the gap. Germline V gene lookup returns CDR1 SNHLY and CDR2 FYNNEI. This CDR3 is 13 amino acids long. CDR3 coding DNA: TGTGCCAGCAGCCGCGGAACGGGAAACATTCAGTACTTC. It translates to CASSRGTGNIQYF.

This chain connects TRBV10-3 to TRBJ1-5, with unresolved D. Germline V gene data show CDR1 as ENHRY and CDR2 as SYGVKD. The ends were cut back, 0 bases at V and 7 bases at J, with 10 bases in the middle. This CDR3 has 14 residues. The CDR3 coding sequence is TGTGCCATCAGTGAGTCTGTTAGCCGGCAGCCCCAGCATTTT. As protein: CAISESVSRQPQHF.

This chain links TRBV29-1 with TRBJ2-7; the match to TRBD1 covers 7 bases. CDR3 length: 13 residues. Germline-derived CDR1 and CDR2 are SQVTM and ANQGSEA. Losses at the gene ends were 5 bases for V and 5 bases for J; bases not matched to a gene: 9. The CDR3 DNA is TGCAGCGTTCGACAGGGAAACGGGAACGAGCAGTACTTC. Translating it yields CSVRQGNGNEQYF.

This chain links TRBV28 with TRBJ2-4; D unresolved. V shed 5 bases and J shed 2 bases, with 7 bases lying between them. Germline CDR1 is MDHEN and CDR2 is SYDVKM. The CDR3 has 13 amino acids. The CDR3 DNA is TGTGCCAGCAGTGGGGATCCCAAAAACATTCAGTACTTC. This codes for CASSGDPKNIQYF. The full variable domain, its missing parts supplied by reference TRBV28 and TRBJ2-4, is DVKVTQSSRYLVKRTGEKVFLECVQDMDHENMFWYRQDPGLGLRLIYFSYDVKMKEKGDIPEGYSVSREKKERFSLILESASTNQTSMYLCASSGDPKNIQYFGAGTRLSVL.